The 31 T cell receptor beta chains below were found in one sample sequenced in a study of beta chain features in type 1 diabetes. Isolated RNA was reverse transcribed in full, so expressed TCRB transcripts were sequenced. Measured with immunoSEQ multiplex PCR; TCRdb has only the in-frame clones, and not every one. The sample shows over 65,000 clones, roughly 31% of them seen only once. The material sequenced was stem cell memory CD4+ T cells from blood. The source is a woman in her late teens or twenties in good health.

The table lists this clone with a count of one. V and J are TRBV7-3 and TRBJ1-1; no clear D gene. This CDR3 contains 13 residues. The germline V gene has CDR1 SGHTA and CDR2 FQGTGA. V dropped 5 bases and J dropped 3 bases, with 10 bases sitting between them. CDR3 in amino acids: CASSQSRDTEAFF. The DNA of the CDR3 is TGTGCCAGCAGCCAATCCCGGGACACTGAAGCTTTCTTT.

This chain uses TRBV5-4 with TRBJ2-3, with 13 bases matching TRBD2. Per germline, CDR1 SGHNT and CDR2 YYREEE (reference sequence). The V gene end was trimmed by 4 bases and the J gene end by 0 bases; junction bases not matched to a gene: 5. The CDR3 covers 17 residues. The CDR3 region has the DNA TGTGCCAGCAGCCTTGGACTAGCGGGGGCTAGCACAGATACGCAGTATTTT. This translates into CASSLGLAGASTDTQYF.

The CDR3 is CASRYTGTGNIQYF. In DNA, the CDR3 is TGTGCCAGCCGATACACCGGGACAGGTAACATTCAGTACTTC. The J gene is TRBJ2-4, the V gene TRBV27; 8 bases map to TRBD1. Germline V gene sequence: CDR1 MNHEY, CDR2 SMNVEV (reference sequence). V was pared by 8 bases and J by 7 bases, with 10 bases of the junction left unmatched. This CDR3 is built from 14 residues.

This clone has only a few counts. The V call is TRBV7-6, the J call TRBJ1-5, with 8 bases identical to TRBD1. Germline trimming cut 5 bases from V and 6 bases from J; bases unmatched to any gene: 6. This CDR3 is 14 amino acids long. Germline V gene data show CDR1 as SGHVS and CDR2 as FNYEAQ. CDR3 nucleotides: TGTGCCAGCAGCCCAACAGGGGGGAGTCAGCCCCAGCATTTT. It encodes CASSPTGGSQPQHF.

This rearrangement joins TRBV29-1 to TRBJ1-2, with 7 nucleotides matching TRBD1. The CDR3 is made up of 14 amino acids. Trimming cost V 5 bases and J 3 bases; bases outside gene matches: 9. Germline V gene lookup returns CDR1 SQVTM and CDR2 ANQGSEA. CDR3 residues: CSVKKGGTDYGYTF. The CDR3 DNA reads TGCAGCGTTAAAAAAGGAGGGACAGACTATGGCTACACCTTC.

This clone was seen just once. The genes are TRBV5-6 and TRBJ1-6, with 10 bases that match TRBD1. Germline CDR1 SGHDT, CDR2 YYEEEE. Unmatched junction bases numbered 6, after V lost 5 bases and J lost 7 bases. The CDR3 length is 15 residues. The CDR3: CASSQGQGGNSPLHF. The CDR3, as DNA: TGTGCCAGCAGTCAAGGACAGGGGGGGAATTCACCCCTCCACTTT.

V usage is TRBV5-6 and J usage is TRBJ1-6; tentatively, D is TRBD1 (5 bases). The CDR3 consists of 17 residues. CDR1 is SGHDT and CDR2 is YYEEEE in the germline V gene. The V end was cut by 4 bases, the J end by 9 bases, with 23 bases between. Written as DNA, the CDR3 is TGTGCCAGCAGCGCAGCCCGGCTGTCGGGGCGGGGTTCACCCCTCCACTTT. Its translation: CASSAARLSGRGSPLHF.

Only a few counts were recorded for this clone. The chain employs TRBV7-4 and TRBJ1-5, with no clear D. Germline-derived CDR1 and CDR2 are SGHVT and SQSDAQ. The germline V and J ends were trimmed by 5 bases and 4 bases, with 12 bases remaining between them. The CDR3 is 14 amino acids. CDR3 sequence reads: CASSLKGDNQPQHF. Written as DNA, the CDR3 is TGTGCCAGCAGCCTAAAGGGAGATAATCAGCCCCAGCATTTT.

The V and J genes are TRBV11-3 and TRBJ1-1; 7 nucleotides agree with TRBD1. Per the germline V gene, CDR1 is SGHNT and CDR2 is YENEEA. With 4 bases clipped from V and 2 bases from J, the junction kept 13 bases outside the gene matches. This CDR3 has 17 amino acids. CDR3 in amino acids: CASSSNPRTGENTEAFF. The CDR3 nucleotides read TGTGCCAGCAGCTCTAACCCACGGACAGGCGAAAACACTGAAGCTTTCTTT.

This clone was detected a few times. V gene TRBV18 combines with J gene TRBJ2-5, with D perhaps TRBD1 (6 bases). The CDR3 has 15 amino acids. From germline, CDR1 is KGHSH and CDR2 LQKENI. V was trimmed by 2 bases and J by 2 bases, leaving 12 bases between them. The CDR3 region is CASSPERTAQETQYF. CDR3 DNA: TGTGCCAGCTCACCAGAACGGACAGCTCAAGAGACCCAGTACTTC.

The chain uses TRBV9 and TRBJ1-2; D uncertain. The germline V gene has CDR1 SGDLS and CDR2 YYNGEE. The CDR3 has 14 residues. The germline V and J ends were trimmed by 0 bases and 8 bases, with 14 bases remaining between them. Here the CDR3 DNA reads TGTGCCAGCAGCGTAGGGGCAGCGGATAGGGGCTACACCTTC. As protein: CASSVGAADRGYTF.

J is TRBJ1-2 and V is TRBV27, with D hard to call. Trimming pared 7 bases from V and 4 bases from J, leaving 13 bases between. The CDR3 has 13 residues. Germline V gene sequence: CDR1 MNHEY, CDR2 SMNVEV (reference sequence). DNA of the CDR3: TGTGCCAGCAAGCGGGAGGGATTCTATGGCTACACCTTC. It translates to CASKREGFYGYTF.

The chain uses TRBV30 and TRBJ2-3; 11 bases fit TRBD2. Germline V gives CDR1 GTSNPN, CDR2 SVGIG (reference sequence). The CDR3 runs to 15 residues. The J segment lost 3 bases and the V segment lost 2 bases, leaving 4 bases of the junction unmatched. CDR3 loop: CAWSWTSGPTDTQYF. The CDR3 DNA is TGTGCCTGGAGTTGGACTAGCGGGCCTACAGATACGCAGTATTTT.

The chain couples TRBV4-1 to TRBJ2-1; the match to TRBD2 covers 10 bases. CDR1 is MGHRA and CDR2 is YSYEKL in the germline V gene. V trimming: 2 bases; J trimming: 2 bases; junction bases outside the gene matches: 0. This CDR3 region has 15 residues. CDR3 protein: CASSQLAGAYNEQFF. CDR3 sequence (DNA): TGCGCCAGCAGCCAACTAGCGGGAGCCTACAATGAGCAGTTCTTC.

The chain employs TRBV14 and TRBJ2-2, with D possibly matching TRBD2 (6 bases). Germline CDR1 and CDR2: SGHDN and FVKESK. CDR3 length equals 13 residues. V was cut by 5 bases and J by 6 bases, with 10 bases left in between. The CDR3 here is CASSFWEAGELFF. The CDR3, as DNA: TGTGCCAGCAGCTTTTGGGAGGCCGGGGAGCTGTTTTTT.

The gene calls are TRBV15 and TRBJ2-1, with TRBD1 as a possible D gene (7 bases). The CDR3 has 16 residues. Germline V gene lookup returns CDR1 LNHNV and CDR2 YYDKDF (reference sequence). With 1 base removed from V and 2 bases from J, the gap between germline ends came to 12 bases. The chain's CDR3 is CATSRAGGYAYNEQFF. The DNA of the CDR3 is TGTGCCACCAGCAGAGCAGGGGGGTACGCCTACAATGAGCAGTTCTTC.

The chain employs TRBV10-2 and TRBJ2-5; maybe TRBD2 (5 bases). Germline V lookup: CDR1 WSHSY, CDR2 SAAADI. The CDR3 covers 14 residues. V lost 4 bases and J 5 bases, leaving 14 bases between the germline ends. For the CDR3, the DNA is TGCGCCAGCAGTGCAAGGAGGTTCGATGAGACCCAGTACTTC. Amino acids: CASSARRFDETQYF.

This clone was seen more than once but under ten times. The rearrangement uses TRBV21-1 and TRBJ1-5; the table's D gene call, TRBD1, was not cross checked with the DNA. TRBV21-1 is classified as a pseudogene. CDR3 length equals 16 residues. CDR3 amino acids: CASRDRASRGNQPQHF. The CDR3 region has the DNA TGTGCCAGCCGGGACAGGGCCTCCAGGGGCAATCAGCCCCAGCATTTT.

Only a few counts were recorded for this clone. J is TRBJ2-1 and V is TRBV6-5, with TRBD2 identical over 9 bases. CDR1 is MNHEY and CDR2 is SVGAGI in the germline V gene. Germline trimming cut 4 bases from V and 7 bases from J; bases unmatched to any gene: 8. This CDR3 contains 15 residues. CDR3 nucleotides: TGTGCCAGCAGTTCCGGGACTAGCTTCGGGAATGAGCAGTTCTTC. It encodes CASSSGTSFGNEQFF.

The CDR3 nucleotides read TGTGCCAGCAGCTTAGATTCGGAGGAGCAGTTCTTC. The encoded protein is CASSLDSEEQFF. V gene TRBV11-3 combines with J gene TRBJ2-1, with D unclear. Germline V gives CDR1 SGHNT, CDR2 YENEEA. The germline V and J ends were trimmed by 0 bases and 10 bases, with 7 bases remaining between them. There are 12 residues in the CDR3.

CDR3 nucleotides: TGTGCCAGCCAACAGGCGCCCTATGGCTACACCTTC. Protein product: CASQQAPYGYTF. The chain is built from TRBV6-1 and TRBJ1-2; D may be TRBD1 (5 bases). Germline V gene sequence: CDR1 MNHNS, CDR2 SASEGT. Between the trimmed V and J ends, which lost 8 bases and 4 bases, there was a span of 11 bases. CDR3 length: 12 amino acids.

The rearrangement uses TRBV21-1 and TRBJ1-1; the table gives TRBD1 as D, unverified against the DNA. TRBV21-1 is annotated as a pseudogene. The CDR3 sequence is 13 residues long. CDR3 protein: CASSNRQATEAFF. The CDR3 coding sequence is TGTGCCAGCAGCAACCGACAGGCCACTGAAGCTTTCTTT.

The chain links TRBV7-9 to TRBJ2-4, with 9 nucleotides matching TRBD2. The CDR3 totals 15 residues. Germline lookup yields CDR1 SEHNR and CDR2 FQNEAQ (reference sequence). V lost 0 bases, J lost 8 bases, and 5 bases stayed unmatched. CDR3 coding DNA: TGTGCCAGCAGCTTAGCGTTAGCGGGAGCGCACATTCAGTACTTC. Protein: CASSLALAGAHIQYF.

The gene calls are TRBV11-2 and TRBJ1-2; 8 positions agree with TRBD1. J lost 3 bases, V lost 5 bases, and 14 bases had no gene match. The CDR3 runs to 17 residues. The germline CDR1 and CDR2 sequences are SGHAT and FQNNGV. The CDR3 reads CASSDQGASPNYYGYTF. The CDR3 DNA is TGTGCCAGCAGCGATCAGGGGGCCTCTCCTAACTACTATGGCTACACCTTC.

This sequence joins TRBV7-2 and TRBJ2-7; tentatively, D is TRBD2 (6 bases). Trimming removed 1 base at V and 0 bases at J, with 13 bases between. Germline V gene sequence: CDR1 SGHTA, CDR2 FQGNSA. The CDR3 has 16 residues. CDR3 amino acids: CASSLVSRGSSYEQYF. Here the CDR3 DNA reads TGTGCCAGCAGCTTAGTTTCCCGGGGGAGCTCCTACGAGCAGTACTTC.

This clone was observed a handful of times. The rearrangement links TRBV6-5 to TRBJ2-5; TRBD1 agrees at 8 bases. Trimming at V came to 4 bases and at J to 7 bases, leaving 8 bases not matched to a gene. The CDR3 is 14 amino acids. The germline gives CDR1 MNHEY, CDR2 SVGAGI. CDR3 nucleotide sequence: TGTGCCAGCAGTTCCCAGTACAGGGGGATGACCCAGTACTTC. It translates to CASSSQYRGMTQYF.

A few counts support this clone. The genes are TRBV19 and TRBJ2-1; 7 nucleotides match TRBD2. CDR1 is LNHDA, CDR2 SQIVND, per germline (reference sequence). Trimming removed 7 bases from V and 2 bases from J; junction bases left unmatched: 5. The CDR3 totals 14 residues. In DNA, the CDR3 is TGTGCCAGTATGAGGGGACTACCCTACAATGAGCAGTTCTTC. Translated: CASMRGLPYNEQFF.

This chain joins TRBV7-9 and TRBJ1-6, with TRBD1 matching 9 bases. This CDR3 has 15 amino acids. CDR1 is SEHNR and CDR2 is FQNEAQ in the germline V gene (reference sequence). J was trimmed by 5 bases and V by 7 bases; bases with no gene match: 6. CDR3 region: CASTKGQGDNSPLHF. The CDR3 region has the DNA TGTGCCAGCACCAAGGGACAGGGAGATAATTCACCCCTCCACTTT.

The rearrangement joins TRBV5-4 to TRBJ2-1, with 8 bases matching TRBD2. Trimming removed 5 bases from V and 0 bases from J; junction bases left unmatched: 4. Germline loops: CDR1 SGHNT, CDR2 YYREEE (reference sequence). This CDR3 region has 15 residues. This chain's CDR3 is CASRHSGTSYNEQFF. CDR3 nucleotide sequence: TGTGCCAGCAGACATAGCGGGACCTCCTACAATGAGCAGTTCTTC.

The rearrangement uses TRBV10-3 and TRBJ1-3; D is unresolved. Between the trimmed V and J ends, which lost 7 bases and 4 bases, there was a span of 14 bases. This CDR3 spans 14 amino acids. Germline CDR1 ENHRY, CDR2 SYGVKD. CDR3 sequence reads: CAITSQDGGNTIYF. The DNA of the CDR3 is TGTGCCATCACGAGCCAGGATGGGGGAAACACCATATATTTT.

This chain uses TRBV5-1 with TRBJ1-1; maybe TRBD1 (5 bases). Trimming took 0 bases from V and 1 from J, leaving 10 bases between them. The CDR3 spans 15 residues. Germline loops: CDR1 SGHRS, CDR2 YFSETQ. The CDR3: CASSLVPGENTEAFF. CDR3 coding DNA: TGCGCCAGCAGCTTGGTACCGGGGGAGAACACTGAAGCTTTCTTT.